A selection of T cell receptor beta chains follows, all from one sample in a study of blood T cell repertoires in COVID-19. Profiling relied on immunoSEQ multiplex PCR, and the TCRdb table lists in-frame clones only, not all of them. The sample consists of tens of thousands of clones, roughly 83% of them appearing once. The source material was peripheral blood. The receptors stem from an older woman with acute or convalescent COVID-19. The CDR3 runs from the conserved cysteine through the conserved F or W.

CDR3: CASSFEVSSYGYTF
J: TRBJ1-2
V: TRBV7-9

CDR3: CASSTQGAQETQYF
J: TRBJ2-5
V: TRBV5-1

CDR3: CASSQGADTQYF
J: TRBJ2-3
V: TRBV3-1/TRBV3-2

CDR3: CASSLGPGNEQFF
J: TRBJ2-1
V: TRBV11-2

CDR3: CASSHQKAGWGYTF
J: TRBJ1-2
V: TRBV4-1

CDR3: CASTDSTGEYGYTF
J: TRBJ1-2
V: TRBV10-2

CDR3: CSGYRQGGEQYF
J: TRBJ2-7
V: TRBV29-1

CDR3: CSARGGYPGYF
J: TRBJ2-3
V: TRBV20-1

CDR3: CATSDFGGNQPQHF
J: TRBJ1-5
V: TRBV24-1

CDR3: CASSIGQGKEQYF
J: TRBJ2-7
V: TRBV19

CDR3: CASSISGGNQPQHF
J: TRBJ1-5
V: TRBV19

CDR3: CASSQVWAGEAFF
J: TRBJ1-1
V: TRBV14

CDR3: CASSLDPTGRHTEAFF
J: TRBJ1-1
V: TRBV13

CDR3: CATSDLRQENIQYF
J: TRBJ2-4
V: TRBV24-1

CDR3: CASSQQVDGELFF
J: TRBJ2-2
V: TRBV11-2

CDR3: CASSEQGLEKYF
J: TRBJ2-3
V: TRBV9

CDR3: CASSQEGGQGTYGYTF
J: TRBJ1-2
V: TRBV4-2

CDR3: CASSLRSGYTF
J: TRBJ1-2
V: TRBV12-3/TRBV12-4

CDR3: CASSLSSSYGYTF
J: TRBJ1-2
V: TRBV12-3/TRBV12-4

CDR3: CASSYAGGTDTQYF
J: TRBJ2-3
V: TRBV7-9

CDR3: CASSQPGGGNQETQYF
J: TRBJ2-5
V: TRBV3-1/TRBV3-2

CDR3: CASSGQVNLGQPQHF
J: TRBJ1-5
V: TRBV6-5

CDR3: CASSRVTGDNQPQHF
J: TRBJ1-5
V: TRBV4-1

CDR3: CASSLRGNDSPLHF
J: TRBJ1-6
V: TRBV7-6

CDR3: CASSPAGLVSGNTIYF
J: TRBJ1-3
V: TRBV5-1

CDR3: CASSSPGGGEKLFF
J: TRBJ1-4
V: TRBV6-5

CDR3: CASSPLGSSGLAFYGYTF
J: TRBJ1-2
V: TRBV7-2

CDR3: CSAAGNYGYTF
J: TRBJ1-2
V: TRBV20-1

CDR3: CASTSAGATEAFF
J: TRBJ1-1
V: TRBV6-5

CDR3: CASSLDGQGARNTIYF
J: TRBJ1-3
V: TRBV5-1

CDR3: CASSEVLGRGQYF
J: TRBJ2-7
V: TRBV6-1

CDR3: CASSVTGNTGELFF
J: TRBJ2-2
V: TRBV9

CDR3: CASSPPGSSYEQYF
J: TRBJ2-7
V: TRBV3-1/TRBV3-2

CDR3: CASSFPDREVGYTF
J: TRBJ1-2
V: TRBV5-1

CDR3: CAWSRDGGRLFF
J: TRBJ1-4
V: TRBV30

CDR3: CASSPPPGQGSGTF
J: TRBJ1-2
V: TRBV6-5

CDR3: CASSPARVGSGNTIYF
J: TRBJ1-3
V: TRBV21-1

CDR3: CASSLGTGDMEEADTQYF
J: TRBJ2-3
V: TRBV7-7

CDR3: CASSLTVSEQFF
J: TRBJ2-1
V: TRBV28

CDR3: CASSPRNQPQHF
J: TRBJ1-5
V: TRBV18